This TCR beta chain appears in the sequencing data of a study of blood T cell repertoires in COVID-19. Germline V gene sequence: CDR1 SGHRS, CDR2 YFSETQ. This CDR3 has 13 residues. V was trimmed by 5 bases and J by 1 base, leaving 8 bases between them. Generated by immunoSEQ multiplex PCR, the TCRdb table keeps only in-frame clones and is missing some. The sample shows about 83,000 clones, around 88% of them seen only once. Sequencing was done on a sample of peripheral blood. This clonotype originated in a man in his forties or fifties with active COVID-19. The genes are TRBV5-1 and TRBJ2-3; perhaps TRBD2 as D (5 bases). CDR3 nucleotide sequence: TGCGCCAGCAGTCCCGGGGGCACAGATACGCAGTATTTT. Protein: CASSPGGTDTQYF. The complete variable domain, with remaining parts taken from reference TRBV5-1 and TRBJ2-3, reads KAGVTQTPRYLIKTRGQQVTLSCSPISGHRSVSWYQQTPGQGLQFLFEYFSETQRNKGNFPGRFSGRQFSNSRSEMNVSTLELGDSALYLCASSPGGTDTQYFGPGTRLTVL.